This T cell receptor (beta chain) was obtained from a study of blood T cell repertoires in COVID-19. Participants came from roughly 24 US areas, aged roughly 18 to 90 years. Cohort assignment relied on participant-reported clinical history. Original data processing: Quantification of nucleated cells was approximated via reference gene primer amplification. Here immunoSEQ multiplex PCR was the method, and the copy in TCRdb shows in-frame clones only, minus some. That table gives V, J and clone size, and the DNA gave D and trimming. The repertoire holds 200,000 to 250,000 clones, roughly 85% seen once, with over 7.5% in the top ten. This CDR3 spans 16 amino acids. With 5 bases removed from V and 0 bases from J, the gap between germline ends came to 13 bases. Germline lookup yields CDR1 MNHEY and CDR2 SVGEGT.

The chain carries TRBV6-2 or TRBV6-3 and TRBJ1-4, with D possibly being TRBD1 (6 bases). Sequencing was carried out using PBMCs or T cells enriched from blood (not recorded which). The sequence was obtained from a woman between 45 and 60 years old with acute COVID-19. In DNA form, the CDR3 reads TGTGCCAGCAGTATTAGACAGGCGCCAACTAATGAAAAACTGTTTTTT. Residues: CASSIRQAPTNEKLFF.